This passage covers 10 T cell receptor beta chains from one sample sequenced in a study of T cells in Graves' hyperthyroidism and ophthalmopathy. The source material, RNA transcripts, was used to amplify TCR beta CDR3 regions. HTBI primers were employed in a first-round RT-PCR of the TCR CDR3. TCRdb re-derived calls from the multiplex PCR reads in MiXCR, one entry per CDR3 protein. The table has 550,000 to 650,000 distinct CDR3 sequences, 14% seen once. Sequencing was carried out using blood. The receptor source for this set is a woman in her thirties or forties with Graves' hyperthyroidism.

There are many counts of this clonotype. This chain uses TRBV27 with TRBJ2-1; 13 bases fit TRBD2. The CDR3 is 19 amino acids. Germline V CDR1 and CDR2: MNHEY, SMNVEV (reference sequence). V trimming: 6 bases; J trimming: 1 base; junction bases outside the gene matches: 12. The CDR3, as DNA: TGTGCCAGCAGCCCCGGGGGAACTAGCGGGGGGGGGTCCTACAATGAGCAGTTCTTC. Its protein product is CASSPGGTSGGGSYNEQFF.

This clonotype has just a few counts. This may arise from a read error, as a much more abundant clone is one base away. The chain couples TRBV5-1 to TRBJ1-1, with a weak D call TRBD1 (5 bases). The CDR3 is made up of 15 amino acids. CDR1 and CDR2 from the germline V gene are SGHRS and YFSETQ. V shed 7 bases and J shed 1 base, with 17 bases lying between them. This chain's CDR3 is CASGPIGTGNTEAFF. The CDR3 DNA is TGCGCCAGCGGCCCCATTGGGACGGGGAACACTGAAGCTTTCTTT. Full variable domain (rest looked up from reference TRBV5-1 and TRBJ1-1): KAGVTQTPRYLIKTRGQQVTLSCSPISGHRSVSWYQQTPGQGLQFLFEYFSETQRNKGNFPGRFSGRQFSNSRSEMNVSTLELGDSALYLCASGPIGTGNTEAFFGQGTRLTVV.

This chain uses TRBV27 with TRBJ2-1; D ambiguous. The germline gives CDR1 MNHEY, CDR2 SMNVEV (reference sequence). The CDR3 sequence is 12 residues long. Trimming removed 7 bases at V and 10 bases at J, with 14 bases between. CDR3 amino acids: CASTNLANEQFF. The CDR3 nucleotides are TGTGCCAGCACCAATCTGGCCAACGAGCAGTTCTTC.

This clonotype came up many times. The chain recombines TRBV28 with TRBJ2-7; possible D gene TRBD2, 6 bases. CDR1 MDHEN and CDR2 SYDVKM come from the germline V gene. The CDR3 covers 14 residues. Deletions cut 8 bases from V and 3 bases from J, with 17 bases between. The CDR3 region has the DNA TGTGCCAGCGGGGATCGGGACTTCCTCTACGAGCAGTACTTC. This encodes CASGDRDFLYEQYF.

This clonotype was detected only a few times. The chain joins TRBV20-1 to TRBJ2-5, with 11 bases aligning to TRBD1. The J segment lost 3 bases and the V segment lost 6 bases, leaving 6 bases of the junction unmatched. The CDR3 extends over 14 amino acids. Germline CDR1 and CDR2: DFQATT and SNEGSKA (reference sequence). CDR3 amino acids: CSARTGGQEETQYF. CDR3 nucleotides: TGCAGTGCCAGGACAGGGGGCCAGGAAGAGACCCAGTACTTC.

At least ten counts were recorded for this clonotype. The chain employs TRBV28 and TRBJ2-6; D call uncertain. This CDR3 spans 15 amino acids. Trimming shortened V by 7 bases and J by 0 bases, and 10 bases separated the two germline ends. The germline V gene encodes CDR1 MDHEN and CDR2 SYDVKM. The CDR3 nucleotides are TGTGCCAGCACCACATGGGGCTCTGGGGCCAACGTCCTGACTTTC. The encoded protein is CASTTWGSGANVLTF.

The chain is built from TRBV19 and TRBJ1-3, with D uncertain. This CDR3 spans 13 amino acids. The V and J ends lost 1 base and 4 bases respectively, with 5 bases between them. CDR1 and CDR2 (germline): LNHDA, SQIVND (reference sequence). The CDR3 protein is CASSIAGGNTIYF. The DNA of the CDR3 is TGTGCCAGTAGTATAGCGGGCGGAAACACCATATATTTT.

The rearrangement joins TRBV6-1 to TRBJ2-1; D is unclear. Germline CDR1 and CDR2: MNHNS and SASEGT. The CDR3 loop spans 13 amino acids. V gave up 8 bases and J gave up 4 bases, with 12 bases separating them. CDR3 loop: CASQEAAYNEQFF. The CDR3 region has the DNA TGTGCCAGCCAAGAAGCAGCTTACAATGAGCAGTTCTTC.

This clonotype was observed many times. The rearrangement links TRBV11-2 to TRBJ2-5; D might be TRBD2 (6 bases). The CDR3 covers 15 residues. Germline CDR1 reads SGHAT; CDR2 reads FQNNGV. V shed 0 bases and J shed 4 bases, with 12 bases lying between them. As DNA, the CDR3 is TGTGCCAGCAGCTTAGAGGACGGGGGTATAGAGACCCAGTACTTC. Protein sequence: CASSLEDGGIETQYF.

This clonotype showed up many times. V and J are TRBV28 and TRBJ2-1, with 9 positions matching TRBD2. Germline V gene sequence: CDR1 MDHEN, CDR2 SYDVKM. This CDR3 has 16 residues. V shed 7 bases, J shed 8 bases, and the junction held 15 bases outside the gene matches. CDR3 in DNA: TGTGCCAGCAAACGGACTAGCGCAAAAAGGAGGGATGAGCAGTTCTTC. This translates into CASKRTSAKRRDEQFF.